This TCR beta chain is drawn from a study of monozygotic twins with inflammatory bowel disease. Concerning this clonotype itself: Its antigen remains unidentified.

The CDR3 runs 14 residues. Germline assignment: CDR1 MDHEN and CDR2 SYDVKM. Addition of UMIs with a 6-nucleotide sample barcode was achieved by template switching. Reprocessing the 5' RACE reads, TCRdb reports a single entry for every CDR3 protein and omits DNA. In all, the sample yields around 150,000 distinct CDR3 sequences. Donors each contributed one blood sample measuring around 2.5 ml. General study points: Using the inverse Simpson index, IBD patients had lower TCRbeta diversity than healthy co-twins. Twins with IBD had fewer clonotypes in common with others than healthy twins, particularly during disease activity.

Sequencing was performed on blood. This TCR derives from a human donor with ulcerative colitis or Crohn's disease, or a healthy co-twin of an affected twin (not recorded which). V is TRBV28 and J is TRBJ1-4; no DNA is available, so the TRBD1 call from TCRdb remains unchecked. CDR3 loop: CASSNDRVVEKLFF.